Below, 24 T cell receptor beta chains from the same sample are listed, as sequenced in a study of blood T cells in healthy people across ages. Then a second PCR, running roughly 7 to 11 cycles, was carried out with a sample-barcoded 5' primer and a J-beta primer mix. TCRdb called the 5' RACE reads again in MiXCR, with one record for every CDR3 protein. Among around 1,600,000 distinct CDR3 sequences, roughly two fifths were seen once, and the ten largest hold about 4%. The sample taken for sequencing was blood. All receptors derive from a woman between 18 and 29 years old in good health.

V and J are TRBV7-9 and TRBJ1-1; D remains unclear. Germline CDR1 SEHNR, CDR2 FQNEAQ (reference sequence). Trimming left V 3 bases short and J 8 bases short, with 10 bases between. The CDR3 loop spans 12 amino acids. The CDR3 loop reads CASSLSGREAFF. The DNA of the CDR3 is TGTGCCAGCAGCTTGTCAGGACGGGAAGCTTTCTTT.

This clonotype was detected a few times. The chain combines TRBV2 with TRBJ1-2, with 8 bases identical to TRBD1. V gave up 7 bases and J gave up 3 bases; unmatched junction bases: 1. This CDR3 comprises 12 residues. Per the germline V gene, CDR1 is SNHLY and CDR2 is FYNNEI. This CDR3 reads CASKQGDYGYTF. The CDR3 region has the DNA TGTGCCAGCAAACAGGGGGACTATGGCTACACCTTC.

The chain carries TRBV12-3 or TRBV12-4 and TRBJ2-3; 8 bases are a match to TRBD2. With 7 bases clipped from V and 6 bases from J, the junction kept 12 bases outside the gene matches. The CDR3 is 15 amino acids. The DNA of the CDR3 is TGTGCCAGCACCCCGACCGGGGGGGCAGGGGATACGCAGTATTTT. Translating it yields CASTPTGGAGDTQYF.

The chain couples TRBV4-3 to TRBJ2-7; tentative D call: TRBD2 (5 bases). Germline CDR1 is LGHNA and CDR2 is YSLEER. Trimming left V 2 bases short and J 0 bases short, with 17 bases between. The CDR3 extends over 17 amino acids. The CDR3 region has the DNA TGCGCCAGCAGCCAATCTCGAGGGTTGCGGAGCTCCTACGAGCAGTACTTC. It is translated as CASSQSRGLRSSYEQYF.

The CDR3 loop reads CASSPYSGGIAYEQYF. In DNA, the CDR3 is TGTGCCAGCAGCCCCTATTCGGGGGGTATCGCCTACGAGCAGTACTTC. The gene calls are TRBV6-5 and TRBJ2-5; 7 bases line up with TRBD2. The DNA end is a closer match to TRBJ2-7, so the J assignment may be wrong. CDR3 size: 16 residues. In germline, CDR1 is MNHEY, CDR2 SVGAGI.

There are a few counts of this clonotype. CDR3 nucleotide sequence: TGCGCCAGCAGCCGTTCCGGGACCTATGGCTACACCTTC. This encodes CASSRSGTYGYTF. The V call is TRBV4-3, the J call TRBJ1-2, with D tentatively TRBD1 (5 bases). Germline V CDR1 and CDR2: LGHNA, YSLEER. Trimming took off 4 bases at V and 4 bases at J, with 10 bases between the two ends. CDR3 length equals 13 residues.

The rearrangement uses TRBV28 and TRBJ2-5; D gene uncertain. This CDR3 spans 12 amino acids. Germline V CDR1 and CDR2: MDHEN, SYDVKM. Trimming stripped 5 bases from V and 5 bases from J, with 9 bases between. The CDR3 here is CASSDVGETQYF. DNA of the CDR3: TGTGCCAGCAGTGACGTCGGGGAGACCCAGTACTTC.

This chain connects TRBV4-2 to TRBJ2-1; D unresolved. Between the trimmed V and J ends, which lost 0 bases and 13 bases, there was a span of 19 bases. The CDR3 loop spans 15 amino acids. The germline gives CDR1 LGHNA, CDR2 YNFKEQ. CDR3 bases: TGTGCCAGCAGCCAAGAAACGGGCTACCAAGAGACCCAGTTCTTC. Translation gives CASSQETGYQETQFF.

The V gene is TRBV6-1, the J gene TRBJ2-2, with TRBD2 identical over 7 bases. The CDR3 spans 17 residues. V trimming: 8 bases; J trimming: 2 bases; junction bases outside the gene matches: 14. Germline lookup yields CDR1 MNHNS and CDR2 SASEGT. The CDR3 region is CASRGSGAEANTGELFF. The CDR3, as DNA: TGTGCCAGCCGCGGGAGCGGAGCCGAAGCCAACACCGGGGAGCTGTTTTTT.

Of note for this clonotype: A read error may account for a junction end that differs from germline. This chain joins TRBV10-3 and TRBJ2-1, with 10 bases aligning to TRBD2. The germline CDR1 and CDR2 sequences are ENHRY and SYGVKD. The CDR3 is made up of 16 amino acids. CDR3 protein: CAIRDPSGSDYNEQLF. CDR3 nucleotide sequence: TGTGCCATCAGGGACCCTAGCGGGAGTGACTACAATGAGCAGCTCTTC.

The CDR3 nucleotides are TGTGCCAGCAGCCCCCAAACAGGGGAAGCCAAAAACATTCAGTACTTC. Encoded protein: CASSPQTGEAKNIQYF. This sequence joins TRBV7-9 and TRBJ2-4; 7 bases line up with TRBD1. The V gene end was trimmed by 5 bases and the J gene end by 0 bases; junction bases not matched to a gene: 7. CDR1 and CDR2 from the germline V gene are SEHNR and FQNEAQ (reference sequence). The CDR3 length is 16 residues.

The J gene is TRBJ1-5, the V gene TRBV7-6; 9 bases fit TRBD1. V was pared by 1 base and J by 6 bases, with 4 bases of the junction left unmatched. CDR3 length equals 15 residues. Germline-derived CDR1 and CDR2 are SGHVS and FNYEAQ. The CDR3 region is CASSLGTGESQPQHF. Here the CDR3 DNA reads TGTGCCAGCAGCTTAGGGACAGGGGAAAGTCAGCCCCAGCATTTT.

J is TRBJ2-7 and V is TRBV20-1; TRBD2 matches 7 bases. The CDR3 loop spans 11 amino acids. The germline V gene has CDR1 DFQATT and CDR2 SNEGSKA (reference sequence). V lost 6 bases, J lost 5 bases, and 4 bases stayed unmatched. The CDR3 nucleotides read TGCAGTGCCCAGACTAGCAACGAGCAGTACTTC. This codes for CSAQTSNEQYF.

This clonotype was counted between two and nine times. The chain is built from TRBV12-3 or TRBV12-4 and TRBJ1-1; 10 bases fit TRBD1. CDR3 size: 15 residues. V was pared by 6 bases and J by 3 bases, with 7 bases of the junction left unmatched. In DNA, the CDR3 is TGTGCCAGCAGATCGACCGGGACAGGGGACACTGAAGCTTTCTTT. Protein: CASRSTGTGDTEAFF.

J is TRBJ1-2 and V is TRBV4-1; TRBD1 matches 7 bases. V lost 5 bases and J lost 0; bases outside the gene matches: 9. Germline-derived CDR1 and CDR2 are MGHRA and YSYEKL. CDR3 length equals 16 residues. CDR3 residues: CASSAFGGTANYGYTF. CDR3 bases: TGCGCCAGCAGCGCGTTTGGGGGGACAGCTAACTATGGCTACACCTTC.

A remark on this clonotype: The junction departs from germline at one end; a sequencing error may be responsible. This chain uses TRBV4-3 with TRBJ2-3; D perhaps matches TRBD1 (8 bases). Per the germline V gene, CDR1 is LGHNA and CDR2 is YSLEER. The CDR3 loop spans 15 amino acids. The CDR3 coding sequence is TGCACCAGCAGCCACTACAGGGGGGGTTCAGATACGCAGTATTTT. This sequence encodes CTSSHYRGGSDTQYF.

The chain uses TRBV27 and TRBJ2-1; D may match TRBD1 or TRBD2 (5 bases each). Trimming took off 7 bases at V and 1 base at J, with 29 bases between the two ends. CDR1 and CDR2 (germline): MNHEY, SMNVEV (reference sequence). The CDR3 covers 20 residues. DNA of the CDR3: TGTGCCAGCACCCCTTCCCCGGGCAGGGCTGGTACGGGGTCCTACAATGAGCAGTTCTTC. It specifies CASTPSPGRAGTGSYNEQFF.

The gene calls are TRBV13 and TRBJ1-5; 7 bases fit TRBD1. The CDR3 totals 17 residues. Germline CDR1 PRHDT, CDR2 FYEKMQ (reference sequence). The trim removed 5 bases at V and 6 bases at J, leaving 16 bases unmatched. Here the CDR3 DNA reads TGTGCCAGCAGCCAACGCGACCCAGACAGGGTTGGTCAGCCCCAGCATTTT. This gives the protein CASSQRDPDRVGQPQHF.

The count of this clonotype is one. The chain uses TRBV15 and TRBJ2-2; D is tentatively TRBD1 or TRBD2 (6 bases each). Trimming removed 0 bases from V and 7 bases from J, with 9 bases in between. CDR1 LNHNV and CDR2 YYDKDF come from the germline V gene (reference sequence). The CDR3 spans 14 residues. The CDR3 sequence is CATSRERGVGELFF. The CDR3, as DNA: TGTGCCACCAGCAGAGAGAGGGGGGTCGGGGAGCTGTTTTTT.

This clonotype appeared many times. The chain employs TRBV29-1 and TRBJ2-3; 8 bases align to TRBD2. This CDR3 has 14 residues. V gave up 6 bases and J gave up 4 bases; unmatched junction bases: 9. Looked up from germline, CDR1 is SQVTM and CDR2 is ANQGSEA. CDR3 protein: CSVGTVLAADTQYF. Written as DNA, the CDR3 is TGCAGCGTCGGGACGGTACTAGCGGCAGATACGCAGTATTTT.

This clonotype was seen a handful of times. Here the CDR3 reads CASSWPGYNEQFF. For the CDR3, the DNA is TGTGCCAGCAGCTGGCCTGGGTACAATGAGCAGTTCTTC. The chain combines TRBV7-9 with TRBJ2-1; D gene uncertain. V was clipped by 4 bases and J by 4 bases, with 8 bases between them. The CDR3 extends over 13 amino acids. Germline V gene data show CDR1 as SEHNR and CDR2 as FQNEAQ (reference sequence).

This clonotype occurred many times. The chain joins TRBV4-3 to TRBJ2-3; D unresolved. Germline V CDR1 and CDR2: LGHNA, YSLEER. V was cut by 5 bases and J by 3 bases, with 12 bases left in between. This CDR3 region has 14 residues. CDR3 loop: CASSVRLSTDTQYF. CDR3 bases: TGCGCCAGCAGCGTCCGACTGAGTACAGATACGCAGTATTTT.

This chain uses TRBV10-3 with TRBJ2-5; unclear D gene. The end of the DNA aligns better with TRBJ2-7, so the J call may be wrong. The CDR3 is 13 amino acids. The germline gives CDR1 ENHRY, CDR2 SYGVKD. Written as DNA, the CDR3 is TGTGCCATCAGTGAAGGATTAAAGGTCGAGCAGTACTTC. This sequence encodes CAISEGLKVEQYF.

J is TRBJ1-2 and V is TRBV12-3 or TRBV12-4; no reliable D call. Trimming took off 6 bases at V and 2 bases at J, with 10 bases between the two ends. The CDR3 spans 13 residues. CDR3: CASSSNINYGYTF. The DNA for the CDR3 is TGTGCCAGCAGCTCCAACATAAACTATGGCTACACCTTC.